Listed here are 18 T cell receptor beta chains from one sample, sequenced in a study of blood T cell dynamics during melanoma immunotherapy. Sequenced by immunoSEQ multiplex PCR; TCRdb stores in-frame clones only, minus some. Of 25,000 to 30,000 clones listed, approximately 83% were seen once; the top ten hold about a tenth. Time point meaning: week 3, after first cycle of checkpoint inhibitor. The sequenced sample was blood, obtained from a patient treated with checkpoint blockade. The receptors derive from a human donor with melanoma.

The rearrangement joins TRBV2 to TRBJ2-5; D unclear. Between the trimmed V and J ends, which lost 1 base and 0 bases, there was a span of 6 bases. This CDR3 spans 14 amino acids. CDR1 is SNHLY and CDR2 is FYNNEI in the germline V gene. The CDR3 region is CASSEGRNQETQYF. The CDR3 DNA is TGTGCCAGCAGTGAAGGGCGCAACCAAGAGACCCAGTACTTC.

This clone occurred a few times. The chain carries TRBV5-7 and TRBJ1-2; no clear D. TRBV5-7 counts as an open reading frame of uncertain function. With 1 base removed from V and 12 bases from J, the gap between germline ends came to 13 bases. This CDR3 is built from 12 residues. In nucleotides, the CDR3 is TGTGCCAGCAGCTTGCTCCCCCTTCAAGACACCTTC. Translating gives CASSLLPLQDTF.

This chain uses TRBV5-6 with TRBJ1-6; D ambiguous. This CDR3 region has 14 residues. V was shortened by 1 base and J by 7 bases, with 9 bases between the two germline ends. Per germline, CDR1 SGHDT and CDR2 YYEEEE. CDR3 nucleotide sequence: TGTGCCAGCAGCTTGAGGTCAGCGAATTCACCCCTCCACTTT. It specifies CASSLRSANSPLHF.

DNA for the CDR3: TGTGCCAGCAGCTTAATACGGACGGGCGGCTACACCTTC. This gives the protein CASSLIRTGGYTF. This chain uses TRBV11-2 with TRBJ1-2; D not certain. Germline loops: CDR1 SGHAT, CDR2 FQNNGV. CDR3 size: 13 residues. V was clipped by 2 bases and J by 8 bases, with 12 bases between them.

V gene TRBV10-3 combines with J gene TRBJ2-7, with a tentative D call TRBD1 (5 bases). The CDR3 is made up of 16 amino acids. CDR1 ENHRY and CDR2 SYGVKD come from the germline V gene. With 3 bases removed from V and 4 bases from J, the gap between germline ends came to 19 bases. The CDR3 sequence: CAISDLVGDRAYEQYF. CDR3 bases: TGTGCCATCAGTGACCTCGTGGGCGACAGAGCTTACGAGCAGTACTTC.

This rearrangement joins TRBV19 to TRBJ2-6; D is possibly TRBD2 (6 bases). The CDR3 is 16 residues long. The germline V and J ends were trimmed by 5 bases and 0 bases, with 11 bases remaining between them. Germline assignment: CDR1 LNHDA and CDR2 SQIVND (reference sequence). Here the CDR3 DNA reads TGTGCCAGTAGTGGCGGGGTTTTCTCTGGGGCCAACGTCCTGACTTTC. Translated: CASSGGVFSGANVLTF.

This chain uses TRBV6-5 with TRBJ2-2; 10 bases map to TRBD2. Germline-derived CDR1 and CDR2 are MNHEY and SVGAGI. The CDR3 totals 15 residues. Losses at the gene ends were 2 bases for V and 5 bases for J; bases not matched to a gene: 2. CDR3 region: CASSYGAGGTGELFF. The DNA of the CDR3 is TGTGCCAGCAGTTACGGAGCGGGAGGGACCGGGGAGCTGTTTTTT.

The CDR3 nucleotides read TGTGCCAGCAGCACCTCGGGGGACGTGGAGGAGACCCAGTACTTC. Amino acids: CASSTSGDVEETQYF. The chain joins TRBV7-9 to TRBJ2-5; D might be TRBD2 (6 bases). The CDR3 runs 15 residues. Germline V gene data show CDR1 as SEHNR and CDR2 as FQNEAQ (reference sequence). Trimming removed 5 bases at V and 5 bases at J, with 18 bases between.

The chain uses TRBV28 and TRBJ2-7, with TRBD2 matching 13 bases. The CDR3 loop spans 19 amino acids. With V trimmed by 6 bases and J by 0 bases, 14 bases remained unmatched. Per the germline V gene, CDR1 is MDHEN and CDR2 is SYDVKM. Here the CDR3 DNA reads TGTGCCAGCAGATTTTCGGGACTAGCGGGAACATCGGGCTCCTACGAGCAGTACTTC. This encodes CASRFSGLAGTSGSYEQYF.

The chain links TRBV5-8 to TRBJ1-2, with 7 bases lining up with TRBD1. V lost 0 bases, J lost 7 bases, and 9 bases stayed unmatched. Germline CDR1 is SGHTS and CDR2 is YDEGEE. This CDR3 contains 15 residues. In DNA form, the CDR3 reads TGTGCCAGCAGCTTGGTCTCACAGGGGAGGGCTGGCTACACCTTC. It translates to CASSLVSQGRAGYTF.

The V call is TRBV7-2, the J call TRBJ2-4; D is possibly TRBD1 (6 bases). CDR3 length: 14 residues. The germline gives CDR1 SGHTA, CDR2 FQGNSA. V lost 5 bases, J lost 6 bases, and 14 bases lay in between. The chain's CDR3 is CASSHPSQGNIQYF. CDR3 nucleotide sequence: TGTGCCAGCAGCCACCCCTCACAGGGAAACATTCAGTACTTC.

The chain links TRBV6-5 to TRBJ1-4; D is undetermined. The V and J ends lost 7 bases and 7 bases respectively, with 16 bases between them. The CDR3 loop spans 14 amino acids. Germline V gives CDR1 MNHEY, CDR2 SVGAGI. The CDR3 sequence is CASKGSDLSEKLFF. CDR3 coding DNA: TGTGCCAGCAAAGGGTCGGATTTGAGTGAAAAACTGTTTTTT.

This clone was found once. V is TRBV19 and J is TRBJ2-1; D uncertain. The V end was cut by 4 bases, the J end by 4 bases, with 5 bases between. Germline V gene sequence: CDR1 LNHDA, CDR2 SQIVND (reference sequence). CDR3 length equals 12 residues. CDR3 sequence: CASSTDYNEQFF. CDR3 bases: TGTGCCAGTAGTACAGATTACAATGAGCAGTTCTTC. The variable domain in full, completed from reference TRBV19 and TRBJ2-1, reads DGGITQSPKYLFRKEGQNVTLSCEQNLNHDAMYWYRQDPGQGLRLIYYSQIVNDFQKGDIAEGYSVSREKKESFPLTVTSAQKNPTAFYLCASSTDYNEQFFGPGTRLTVL.

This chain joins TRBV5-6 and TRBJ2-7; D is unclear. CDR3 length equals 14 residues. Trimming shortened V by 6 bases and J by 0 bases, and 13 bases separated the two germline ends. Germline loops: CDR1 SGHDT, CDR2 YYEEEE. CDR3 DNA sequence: TGTGCCAGCAACGAGGCTTCTAACTCCTACGAGCAGTACTTC. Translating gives CASNEASNSYEQYF.

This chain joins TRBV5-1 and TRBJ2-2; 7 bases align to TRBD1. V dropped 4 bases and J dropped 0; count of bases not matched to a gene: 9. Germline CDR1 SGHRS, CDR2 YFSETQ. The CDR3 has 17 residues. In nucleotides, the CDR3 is TGCGCCAGCAGCCAACCACAGGGACAGCCGAACACCGGGGAGCTGTTTTTT. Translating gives CASSQPQGQPNTGELFF.

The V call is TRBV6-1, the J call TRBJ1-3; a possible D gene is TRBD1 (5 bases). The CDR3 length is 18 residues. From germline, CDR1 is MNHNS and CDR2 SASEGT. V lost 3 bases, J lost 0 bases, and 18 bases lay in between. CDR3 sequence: CASSDYRRLWDSGNTIYF. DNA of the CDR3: TGTGCCAGCAGTGACTACAGGCGACTCTGGGACTCTGGAAACACCATATATTTT.

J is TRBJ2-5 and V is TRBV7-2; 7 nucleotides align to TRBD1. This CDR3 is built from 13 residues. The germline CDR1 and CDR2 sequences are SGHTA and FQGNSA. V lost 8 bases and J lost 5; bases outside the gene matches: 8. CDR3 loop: CASVQGIGETQYF. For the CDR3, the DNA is TGTGCCAGCGTACAGGGGATCGGGGAGACCCAGTACTTC.

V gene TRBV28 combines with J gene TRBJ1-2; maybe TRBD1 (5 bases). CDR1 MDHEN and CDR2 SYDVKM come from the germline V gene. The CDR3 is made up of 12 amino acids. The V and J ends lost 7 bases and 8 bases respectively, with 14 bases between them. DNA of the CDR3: TGTGCCAGCATACACTCCGAGGGGGGCTACACCTTC. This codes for CASIHSEGGYTF.